This note documents a single T cell receptor beta chain sequence. No antigen is known for it. Using immunoSEQ multiplex PCR, the repertoire was profiled, and TCRdb retains in-frame clones only, with some absent. Of about 460,000 clones detected, about 88% appear once; the ten largest clones hold 1.7%. Treatment given: 15 to 20 received Ad26.COV2.S at low or high dose, single or two shots; roughly five received placebo; per-sample allocation not given. Each sample was drawn 63 days after the first injection (of vaccine or placebo). The CDR3 sequence is 12 residues long. Germline V lookup: CDR1 MNHEY, CDR2 SVGAGI. The V and J ends lost 6 bases and 5 bases, in that order; junction bases with no gene match: 3. These data come from a study of Ad26.COV2.S vaccination and SARS-CoV-2 variants. Study-level points and caveats: Spike-specific TCR breadth ran higher among vaccine recipients than placebo recipients.

Sequenced here: peripheral blood, sampled in a trial of Ad26.COV2.S vaccine versus placebo. The chain employs TRBV6-5 and TRBJ1-1, with 7 nucleotides matching TRBD1. The sequence derives from a person aged 18-60 years who received the Ad26.COV2.S COVID-19 vaccine or a placebo. CDR3 sequence (DNA): TGTGCCAGCAGAGGGGGCTGGACTGAAGCTTTCTTT. Amino acids: CASRGGWTEAFF.